The clone carrying this T cell receptor (beta chain) was recorded at least ten times. The antigen is undetermined. The data were obtained in a study of early T cells in non-severe SARS-CoV-2 infection. Study as a whole: Chains were unpaired, as sequencing was done on bulk RNA from unsorted whole blood. Findings of the study overall: A preference for anti-spike CD8 responses marked VDJdb matching, which missed private and CD4 specificities.

The CDR3 has 14 amino acids. The trim removed 2 bases at V and 4 bases at J, leaving 1 base unmatched. Germline lookup yields CDR1 KGHSH and CDR2 LQKENI. The TCR library protocol attached unique molecular identifiers to the individual cDNA molecules. TCRdb itself ran the 5' RACE reads through MiXCR, one entry per CDR3 protein. The sample lists tens of thousands of distinct CDR3 sequences; roughly an eighth were seen once. The specimen sequenced was whole blood. The TCR sequence derives from an adult who was a healthcare worker with PCR-confirmed SARS-CoV-2 infection or an uninfected control (not recorded which). The chain recombines TRBV18 with TRBJ2-3; TRBD1 agrees at 9 bases. The CDR3 spells CASSPGQGSDTQYF. In DNA, the CDR3 is TGTGCCAGCTCACCAGGACAGGGGTCAGATACGCAGTATTTT.